The following is a TCR beta chain sequence with its context. Only in-frame clones appear in the TCRdb table, and some are missing; sequencing was by immunoSEQ multiplex PCR. The sample includes fewer than 150,000 clones, about 96% of them seen just once. This sample is drawn from a study of T cell changes during pregnancy in multiple sclerosis. Germline assignment: CDR1 SQVTM and CDR2 ANQGSEA. The J segment lost 4 bases and the V segment lost 6 bases, leaving 7 bases of the junction unmatched. CDR3 length equals 14 residues. This receptor was taken from a female donor with multiple sclerosis, enrolled in a pregnancy study. The chain combines TRBV29-1 with TRBJ1-4; TRBD1 aligns across 8 bases. Material: peripheral blood, obtained after pregnancy. The CDR3 sequence is CSVLTGGGNEKLFF. The CDR3 DNA sequence: TGCAGCGTGCTTACAGGGGGTGGTAATGAAAAACTGTTTTTT.